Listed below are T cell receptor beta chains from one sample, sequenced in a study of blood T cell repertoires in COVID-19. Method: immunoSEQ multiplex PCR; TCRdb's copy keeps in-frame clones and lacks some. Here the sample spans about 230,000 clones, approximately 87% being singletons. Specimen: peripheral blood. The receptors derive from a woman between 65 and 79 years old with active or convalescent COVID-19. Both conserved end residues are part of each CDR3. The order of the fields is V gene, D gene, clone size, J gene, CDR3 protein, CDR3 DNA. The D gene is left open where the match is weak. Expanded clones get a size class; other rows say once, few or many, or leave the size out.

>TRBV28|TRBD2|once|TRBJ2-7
CASSEPSGRGNEQYF
TGTGCCAGCAGCGAACCTAGCGGGAGAGGAAACGAGCAGTACTTC
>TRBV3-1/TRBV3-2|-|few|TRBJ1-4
CASSQVTGEKLFF
TGTGCCAGCAGCCAAGTAACCGGTGAAAAACTGTTTTTT
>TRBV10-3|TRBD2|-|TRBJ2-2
CAISGLAGGSTGELFF
TGTGCCATCAGTGGACTAGCGGGAGGTAGCACCGGGGAGCTGTTTTTT
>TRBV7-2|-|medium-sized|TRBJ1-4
CASSFRGEKLFF
TGTGCCAGCAGCTTCCGGGGGGAAAAACTGTTTTTT
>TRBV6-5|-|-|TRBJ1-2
CASTREGSGYTF
TGTGCCAGCACCCGAGAGGGATCTGGCTACACCTTC
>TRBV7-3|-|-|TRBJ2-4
CASSLKSGGLAGNIQYF
TGTGCCAGCAGCTTAAAGTCCGGGGGGCTAGCTGGGAACATTCAGTACTTC
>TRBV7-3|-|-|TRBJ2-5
CASSPGQGETQYF
TGTGCCAGCAGCCCTGGACAAGGGGAGACCCAGTACTTC
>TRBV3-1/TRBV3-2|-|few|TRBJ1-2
CASSPRSTGDFNYGYTF
TGTGCCAGCAGCCCGCGATCGACAGGAGATTTTAACTATGGCTACACCTTC
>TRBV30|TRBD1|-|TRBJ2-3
CAWGGQAFSTDTQYF
TGTGCCTGGGGAGGACAGGCTTTCTCCACAGATACGCAGTATTTT
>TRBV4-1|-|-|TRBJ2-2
CASSHQPGRGSTGELFF
TGCGCCAGCAGCCACCAACCGGGGAGGGGGAGCACCGGGGAGCTGTTTTTT
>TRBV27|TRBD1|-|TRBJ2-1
CAISRTGDYNEQFF
TGTGCCATCTCCCGGACAGGTGACTACAATGAGCAGTTCTTC
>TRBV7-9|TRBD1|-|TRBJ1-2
CATNRGETNYGYTF
TGTGCCACAAACAGGGGGGAAACTAACTATGGCTACACCTTC
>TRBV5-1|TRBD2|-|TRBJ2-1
CASSPGLAEKVNEQFF
TGCGCCAGCAGCCCAGGACTAGCAGAAAAGGTCAATGAGCAGTTCTTC
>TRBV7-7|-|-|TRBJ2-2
CASSSYPGSTGELFF
TGTGCCAGCAGCTCCTATCCGGGTTCCACCGGGGAGCTGTTTTTT
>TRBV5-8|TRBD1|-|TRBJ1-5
CASRERQGFQPQHF
TGTGCCAGCAGGGAGAGACAGGGTTTTCAGCCCCAGCATTTT
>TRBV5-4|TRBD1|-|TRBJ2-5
CASSPYQGDETQYF
TGTGCCAGCAGCCCGTATCAGGGGGACGAGACCCAGTACTTC
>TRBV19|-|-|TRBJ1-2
CASSPTVQSYGYTF
TGTGCCAGTAGTCCAACCGTCCAGTCCTATGGCTACACCTTC
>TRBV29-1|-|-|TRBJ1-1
CSVRGGNTEAFF
TGCAGCGTTAGGGGAGGGAACACTGAAGCTTTCTTT
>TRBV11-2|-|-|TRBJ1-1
CASSLGVNTEAFF
TGTGCCAGCAGCTTAGGCGTGAACACTGAAGCTTTCTTT
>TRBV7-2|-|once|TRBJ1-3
CASSLSKGENTIYF
TGTGCCAGCAGCTTGTCCAAGGGGGAAAACACCATATATTTT
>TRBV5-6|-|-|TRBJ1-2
CASRSFYRNYGYTF
TGTGCCAGCAGGTCCTTCTACAGGAACTATGGCTACACCTTC
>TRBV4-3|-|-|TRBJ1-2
CASSPGGDYGYTF
TGCGCCAGCAGCCCTGGCGGGGATTATGGCTACACCTTC
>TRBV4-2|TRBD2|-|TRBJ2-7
CASSQDRTSDEQYF
TGTGCCAGCAGCCAAGATCGGACTAGCGACGAGCAGTACTTC
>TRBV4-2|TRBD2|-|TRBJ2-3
CASSQEWAGGPFSTDTQYF
TGTGCCAGCAGCCAAGAGTGGGCGGGGGGCCCCTTTAGCACAGATACGCAGTATTTT
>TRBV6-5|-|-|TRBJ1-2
CASRSTGPVGGYTF
TGTGCCAGCAGATCTACAGGTCCGGTAGGAGGCTACACCTTC
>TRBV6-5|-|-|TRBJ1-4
CASSYGGADEKLFF
TGTGCCAGCAGTTACGGTGGGGCCGATGAAAAACTGTTTTTT
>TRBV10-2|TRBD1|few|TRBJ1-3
CASYRGSSGNTIYF
TGCGCCAGCTACAGGGGGAGCTCTGGAAACACCATATATTTT
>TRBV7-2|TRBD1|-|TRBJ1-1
CASSTDRASSEAFF
TGTGCCAGCAGCACCGACAGGGCTTCTTCTGAAGCTTTCTTT
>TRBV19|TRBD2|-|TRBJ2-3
CATALLAGGTDTQYF
TGTGCCACCGCCCTCCTAGCGGGGGGCACAGATACGCAGTATTTT
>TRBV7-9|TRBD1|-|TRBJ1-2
CASARGQEGYGYTF
TGTGCCAGTGCGAGGGGACAGGAGGGCTATGGCTACACCTTC
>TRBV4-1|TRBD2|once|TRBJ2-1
CASSQDLLAPYNEQFF
TGCGCCAGCAGCCAAGATCTACTAGCGCCTTACAATGAGCAGTTCTTC
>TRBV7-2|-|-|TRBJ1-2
CASSLDGGARGYTF
TGTGCCAGCAGCTTAGATGGAGGGGCTCGGGGCTACACCTTC
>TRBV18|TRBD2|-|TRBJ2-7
CASSQTTGGVEQYF
TGTGCCAGCTCCCAAACGACGGGGGGGGTCGAGCAGTACTTC
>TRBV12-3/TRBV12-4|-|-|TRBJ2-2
CASSSPGYGELFF
TGTGCCAGCAGTTCTCCGGGATACGGGGAGCTGTTTTTT
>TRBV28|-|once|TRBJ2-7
CASSFLIAGRLEQYF
TGTGCCAGCAGTTTTTTGATCGCAGGGCGTCTTGAGCAGTACTTC
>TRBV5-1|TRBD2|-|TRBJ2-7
CASSLRVAGDQEQYF
TGCGCCAGCAGCTTGAGGGTAGCGGGAGACCAAGAGCAGTACTTC
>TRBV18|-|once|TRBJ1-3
CASRPDGGSGNTIYF
TGTGCCAGCCGTCCAGACGGAGGCTCTGGAAACACCATATATTTT
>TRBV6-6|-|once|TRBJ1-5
CASSPGVQPQHF
TGTGCCAGCAGTCCAGGGGTTCAGCCCCAGCATTTT
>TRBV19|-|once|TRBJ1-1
CASSIVGGIGANTEAFF
TGTGCCAGTAGTATAGTTGGGGGGATCGGCGCGAACACTGAAGCTTTCTTT
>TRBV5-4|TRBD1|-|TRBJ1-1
CASSGGQGATEAFF
TGTGCCAGCAGCGGGGGACAGGGGGCCACTGAAGCTTTCTTT
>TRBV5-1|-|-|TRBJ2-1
CASRQDRTPPYNEQFF
TGCGCCAGCAGACAAGACAGGACCCCCCCCTACAATGAGCAGTTCTTC
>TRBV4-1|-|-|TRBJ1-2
CASSQGQLTGSRGYTF
TGCGCCAGCAGCCAAGGCCAGCTTACAGGGTCGAGAGGCTACACCTTC
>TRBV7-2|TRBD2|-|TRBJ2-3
CASSSIGLAGVTDTQYF
TGTGCCAGCAGCTCGATTGGACTAGCGGGAGTTACAGATACGCAGTATTTT
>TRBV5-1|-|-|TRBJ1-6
CASSLGPSSYNSPLHF
TGCGCCAGCAGCTTGGGCCCGAGCTCCTATAATTCACCCCTCCACTTT
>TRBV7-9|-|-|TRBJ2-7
CASSSTRGAYEQYF
TGTGCCAGCAGCTCGACTAGAGGGGCCTACGAGCAGTACTTC
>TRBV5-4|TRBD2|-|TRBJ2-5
CASSLGGSGRQETQYF
TGTGCCAGCAGCTTGGGGGGTAGCGGGAGACAAGAGACCCAGTACTTC
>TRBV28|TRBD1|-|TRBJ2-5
CASSLQGAVETQYF
TGTGCCAGCTCATTACAGGGGGCTGTAGAGACCCAGTACTTC
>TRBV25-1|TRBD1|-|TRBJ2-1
CASSDTGGMDEQFF
TGTGCCAGCAGTGATACAGGGGGCATGGATGAGCAGTTCTTC
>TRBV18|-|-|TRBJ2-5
CASSPGVEETQYF
TGTGCCAGCTCACCCGGGGTAGAAGAGACCCAGTACTTC
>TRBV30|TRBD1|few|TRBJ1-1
CAWGTGGDTEAFF
TGTGCCTGGGGGACAGGGGGAGACACTGAAGCTTTCTTT
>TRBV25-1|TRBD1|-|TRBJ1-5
CASSARQGPNQPQHF
TGTGCCAGCAGTGCCCGACAGGGACCCAATCAGCCCCAGCATTTT
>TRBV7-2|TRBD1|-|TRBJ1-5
CASSPGTGGSNQPQHF
TGTGCCAGCAGTCCCGGGACAGGGGGAAGCAATCAGCCCCAGCATTTT
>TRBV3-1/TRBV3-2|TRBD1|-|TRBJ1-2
CASSQADRGSYGYTF
TGTGCCAGCAGCCAAGCTGACAGGGGTTCCTATGGCTACACCTTC
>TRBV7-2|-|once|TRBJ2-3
CASSLGRDRYTDTQYF
TGTGCCAGCAGCTTAGGGAGGGACCGGTACACAGATACGCAGTATTTT
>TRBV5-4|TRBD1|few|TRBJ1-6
CASSLQGAHSPLHF
TGTGCCAGCAGCTTGCAGGGGGCGCATTCACCCCTCCACTTT
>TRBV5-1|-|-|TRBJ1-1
CASSLTATSGEAFF
TGCGCCAGCAGCTTGACGGCTACTTCGGGTGAAGCTTTCTTT
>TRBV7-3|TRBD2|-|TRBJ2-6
CASSPRGGLGANVLTF
TGTGCCAGCAGCCCTAGGGGAGGGCTCGGGGCCAACGTCCTGACTTTC
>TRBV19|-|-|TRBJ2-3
CASSIAAVQDTQYF
TGTGCCAGTAGTATCGCGGCGGTGCAGGATACGCAGTATTTT
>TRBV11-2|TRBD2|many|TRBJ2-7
CASSPRGAGDSYEQYF
TGTGCCAGCAGCCCCAGAGGAGCGGGAGACTCCTACGAGCAGTACTTC